This T cell receptor (beta chain) was identified in a study of blood T cell repertoires in COVID-19 (dated by TCRdb to the early 2020s). Describing the broader study: The collaborator samples originated in the United States, Italy and Spain and spanned the acute and convalescent phases of COVID-19. The prospective study material was composed of cDNA or gDNA derived from T cells, B-cell-depleted T cells, or PBMCs. Deeply sampled blood TCRbeta repertoires from subjects exposed to, actively infected with, or recovered from COVID-19 were included in the dataset. A freely available public database, intended as a resource for researchers studying the immune response to SARS-CoV-2, is where the repertoires were released. The samples were drawn from the first 160 participants of the ongoing ImmuneRACE study and from 950 to 1,500 subjects provided by 6 global collaborators. Sample metadata almost always included a de-identified subject ID, COVID-19 status, age in years and sex. Where available, HLA class I and class II types were obtained from metadata supplied by the sample provider rather than from assay-based typing.

Collaborating institutions collected whole blood in K2EDTA tubes following their own protocols. For TCRbeta analysis, collaborators shipped samples in one of three forms: frozen whole blood, isolated PBMCs, or DNA extracted from either of those sample types. Details on this clone: Its specific antigen is unknown. It has no much larger one-base neighbor in the sample; base qualities were not kept.

Study-wide conclusions, independent of this receptor: The quantity of clinical and demographic metadata differed by source and by participant and was supplied without curation.

TCRbeta CDR3 regions were amplified from genomic DNA using the immunoSEQ Assay, a bias-controlled multiplex PCR. The paper's processing steps were these. The number of nucleated cells in each sample was estimated from the amplification of reference gene primers within the assay. To quantify the absolute abundance of each unique TCRbeta CDR3 rearrangement, sequence reads were collapsed and filtered. Productive Simpson clonality was computed per sample as the square root of Simpson's diversity index over productive rearrangements. TCRdb carries this immuneACCESS record with in-frame sequences only. Its versions omit some clonotypes, under half of them owing to an unresolved V gene in the studies checked, with the rest unexplained. The V and J calls and clone size are taken from that table; D and trimming were inferred from the DNA. The sample contains fewer than 250,000 clones, about 86% of them found a single time. Roughly 2.8% of the sample is in the top ten clones.

Trimming removed 0 bases from V and 9 bases from J; the gene matches leave 9 bases unexplained. Reading from cysteine to phenylalanine, the CDR3 counts 16 amino acids. The sequence is cut down to CDR3 DNA, 48 bases in frame from base 1. Sequences PRHDT (CDR1) and FYEKMQ (CDR2) are obtained from the germline V gene (reference sequence). Sequenced: peripheral blood. The receptor's source is a man in his fifties with active or convalescent COVID-19. The rearranged segments are TRBV13 and TRBJ2-1; the junction holds 9 bases that match TRBD2. The DNA sequence is as follows: TGTGCCAGCAGCTTAGGCGGCGGGGGGGCATTCAGTGAGCAGTTCTTC. Its protein reads: CASSLGGGGAFSEQFF.